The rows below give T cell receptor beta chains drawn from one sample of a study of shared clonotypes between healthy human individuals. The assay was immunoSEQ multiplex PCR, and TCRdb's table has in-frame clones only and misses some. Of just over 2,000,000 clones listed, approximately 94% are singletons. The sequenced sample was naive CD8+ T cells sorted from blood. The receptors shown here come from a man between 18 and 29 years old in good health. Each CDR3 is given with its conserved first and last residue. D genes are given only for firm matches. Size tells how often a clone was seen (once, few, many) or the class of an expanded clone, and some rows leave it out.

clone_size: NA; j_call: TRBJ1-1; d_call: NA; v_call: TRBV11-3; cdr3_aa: CASSSGPGPLYEAFF; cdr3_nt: TGTGCCAGCAGCTCTGGCCCTGGGCCTCTCTATGAAGCTTTCTTT
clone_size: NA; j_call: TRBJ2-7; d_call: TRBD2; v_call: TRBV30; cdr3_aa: CAWGLAAYEQYF; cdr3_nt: TGTGCCTGGGGACTAGCGGCCTACGAGCAGTACTTC
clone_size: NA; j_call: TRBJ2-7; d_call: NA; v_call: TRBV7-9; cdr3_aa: CASSARDNYEQYF; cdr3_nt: TGTGCCAGCAGCGCCCGGGACAACTACGAGCAGTACTTC
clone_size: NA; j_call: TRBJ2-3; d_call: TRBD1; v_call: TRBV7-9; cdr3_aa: CASSLGAGGIDTQYF; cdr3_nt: TGTGCCAGCAGCTTAGGGGCAGGGGGCATAGATACGCAGTATTTT
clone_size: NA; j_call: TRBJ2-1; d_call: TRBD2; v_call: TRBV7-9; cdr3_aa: CASSPRERERNEQFF; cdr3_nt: TGTGCCAGCAGTCCCCGGGAGCGGGAGCGGAATGAGCAGTTCTTC
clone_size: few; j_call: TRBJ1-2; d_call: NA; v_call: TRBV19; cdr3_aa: CASASTGYTF; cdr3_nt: TGTGCCAGTGCTTCAACTGGCTACACCTTC
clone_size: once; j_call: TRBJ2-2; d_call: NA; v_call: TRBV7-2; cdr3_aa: CANPTENTGELFF; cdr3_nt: TGTGCCAACCCGACAGAAAACACCGGGGAGCTGTTTTTT
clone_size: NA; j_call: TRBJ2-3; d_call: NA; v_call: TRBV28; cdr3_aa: CASRPNRGLTDTQYF; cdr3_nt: TGTGCCAGCAGACCCAACAGGGGACTCACAGATACGCAGTATTTT
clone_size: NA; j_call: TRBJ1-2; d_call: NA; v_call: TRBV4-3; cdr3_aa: CASSQARTASYGYTF; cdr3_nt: TGCGCCAGCAGCCAAGCACGCACAGCTTCCTATGGCTACACCTTC
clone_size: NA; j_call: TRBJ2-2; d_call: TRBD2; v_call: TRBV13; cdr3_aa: CASSLGLGRAGELFF; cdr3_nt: TGTGCCAGCAGCTTAGGCCTGGGGAGGGCCGGGGAGCTGTTTTTT
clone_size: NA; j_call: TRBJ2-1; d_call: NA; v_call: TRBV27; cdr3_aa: CASSLGSGPSYNEQFF; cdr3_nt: TGTGCCAGCAGTTTAGGTTCAGGGCCCTCCTACAATGAGCAGTTCTTC
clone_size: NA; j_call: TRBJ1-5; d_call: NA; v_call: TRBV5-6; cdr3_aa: CASSLMDGFNQPQHF; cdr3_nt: TGTGCCAGCAGCTTGATGGACGGGTTCAATCAGCCCCAGCATTTT
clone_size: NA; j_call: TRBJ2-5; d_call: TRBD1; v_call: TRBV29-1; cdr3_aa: CSVPDLNWDRGQETQYF; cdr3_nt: TGCAGCGTTCCCGACCTCAATTGGGACAGAGGCCAAGAGACCCAGTACTTC
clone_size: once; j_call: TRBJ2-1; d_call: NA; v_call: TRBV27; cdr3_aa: CASSYADTNNEQFF; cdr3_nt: TGTGCCAGCAGTTACGCAGACACGAACAATGAGCAGTTCTTC
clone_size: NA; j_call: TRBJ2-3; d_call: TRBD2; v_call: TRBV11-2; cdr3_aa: CASSPSGRGKYF; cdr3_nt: TGTGCCAGCAGCCCGTCGGGGAGGGGCAAGTATTTT
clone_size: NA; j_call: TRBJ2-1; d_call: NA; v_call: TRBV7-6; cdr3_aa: CASSRGFSEQFF; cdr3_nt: TGTGCCAGCAGCCGAGGTTTTAGTGAGCAGTTCTTC
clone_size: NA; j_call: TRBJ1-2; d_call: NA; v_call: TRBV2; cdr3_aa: CASSERSRAPQYGYTF; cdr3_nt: TGTGCCAGCAGTGAAAGGTCGAGGGCCCCGCAGTATGGCTACACCTTC
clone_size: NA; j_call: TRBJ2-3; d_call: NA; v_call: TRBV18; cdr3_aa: CASSPESTDTQYF; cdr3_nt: TGTGCCAGCTCACCGGAGAGCACAGATACGCAGTATTTT
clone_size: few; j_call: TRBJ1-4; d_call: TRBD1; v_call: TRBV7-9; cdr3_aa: CASSMRQGGEKLFF; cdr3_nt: TGTGCCAGCAGCATGCGACAGGGTGGTGAAAAACTGTTTTTT
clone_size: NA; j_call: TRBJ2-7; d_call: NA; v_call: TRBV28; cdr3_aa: CASSFRQSYEQYF; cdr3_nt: TGTGCCAGCAGTTTTAGGCAATCCTACGAGCAGTACTTC